A selection of T cell receptor beta chains follows, all from one sample in a study of cytotoxic CD8 clonotypes in ibrutinib-treated CLL. Sequenced by immunoSEQ multiplex PCR; TCRdb stores in-frame clones only, minus some. The sample includes about 150,000 clones, about 76% of them seen just once. Sequences were derived from PBMCs, sampled after 24 months of ibrutinib treatment. The receptors stem from a human donor with chronic lymphocytic leukemia. Both conserved end residues are part of each CDR3. The D gene is left open where the match is weak. A clone size is listed for some rows: how often the clone was seen (once, few, many), or a class if it is expanded.

CDR3 protein,CDR3 DNA,clone size,D gene,J gene,V gene
CASSPRGANVLTF,TGTGCCAGCAGTCCTCGTGGGGCCAACGTCCTGACTTTC,NA,NA,TRBJ2-6,TRBV9
CASSSTNTDTQYF,TGTGCCAGCAGCTCGACAAACACAGATACGCAGTATTTT,NA,NA,TRBJ2-3,TRBV7-3
CASSVGGQGAAEQYF,TGTGCCAGCAGCGTAGGCGGCCAGGGGGCTGCCGAGCAGTACTTC,many,TRBD1,TRBJ2-7,TRBV9
CASSPSRETTDTQYF,TGTGCCAGCTCACCATCGCGGGAGACCACAGATACGCAGTATTTT,NA,TRBD2,TRBJ2-3,TRBV18
CASSPPPGGELFF,TGTGCCAGCTCACCCCCGCCCGGCGGGGAGCTGTTTTTT,NA,NA,TRBJ2-2,TRBV18
CASSLFGATNEKLFF,TGTGCCAGCAGCTTGTTCGGGGCAACTAATGAAAAACTGTTTTTT,many,NA,TRBJ1-4,TRBV5-4
CSLGGRQETQYF,TGCAGCTTGGGGGGACGACAAGAGACCCAGTACTTC,NA,NA,TRBJ2-5,TRBV29-1
CASSVTSASTDTQYF,TGTGCCAGCAGCGTAACTAGCGCAAGCACAGATACGCAGTATTTT,NA,TRBD2,TRBJ2-3,TRBV2
CASSYSGGRRSYGYTF,TGTGCCAGCAGTTACAGTGGCGGCAGGAGGTCCTATGGCTACACCTTC,NA,NA,TRBJ1-2,TRBV6-5
CASSLLWPTGQLEAFF,TGTGCCAGCAGCTTGCTGTGGCCTACCGGACAGCTTGAAGCTTTCTTT,NA,NA,TRBJ1-1,TRBV5-6
CASSALQANTEAFF,TGTGCCAGCAGCGCACTACAGGCGAACACTGAAGCTTTCTTT,NA,NA,TRBJ1-1,TRBV9
CASSRVASGSPGTDTQYF,TGCGCCAGCAGCCGAGTGGCTAGCGGGAGCCCCGGCACAGATACGCAGTATTTT,NA,TRBD2,TRBJ2-3,TRBV4-3
CASSFLAPGNTIYF,TGTGCCAGCAGCTTTCTCGCACCTGGAAACACCATATATTTT,NA,NA,TRBJ1-3,TRBV5-6
CASSKGTRAEQFF,TGTGCCAGCAGCAAGGGTACCAGGGCTGAGCAGTTCTTC,NA,NA,TRBJ2-1,TRBV6-1
CASSPGGQGGTEAFF,TGTGCCAGCAGCCCTGGGGGACAGGGAGGAACTGAAGCTTTCTTT,NA,TRBD1,TRBJ1-1,TRBV4-2
CASSSGQQETQYF,TGTGCCAGCAGCTCGGGACAGCAAGAGACCCAGTACTTC,NA,TRBD1,TRBJ2-5,TRBV2
CASSLRTGFGFIGGSYNEQFF,TGTGCCAGCAGTTTACGGACAGGGTTTGGCTTCATCGGGGGTTCCTACAATGAGCAGTTCTTC,NA,TRBD1,TRBJ2-1,TRBV27
CASTGEGAAGANVLTF,TGTGCCAGCACCGGGGAGGGGGCAGCTGGGGCCAACGTCCTGACTTTC,few,NA,TRBJ2-6,TRBV27
CASSLGRGVYGYTF,TGCGCCAGCAGCTTGGGTCGCGGGGTTTATGGCTACACCTTC,NA,NA,TRBJ1-2,TRBV5-1
CASSQDGGIEAFF,TGTGCCAGCAGCCAAGATGGGGGCATTGAAGCTTTCTTT,few,NA,TRBJ1-1,TRBV14
CASSTQLAGARYEQYF,TGTGCCAGCAGCACTCAACTAGCGGGAGCTCGGTACGAGCAGTACTTC,NA,TRBD2,TRBJ2-7,TRBV7-6
CASSRTSITYKETQYF,TGTGCCAGCAGCCGGACTAGCATCACCTATAAAGAGACCCAGTACTTC,NA,TRBD2,TRBJ2-5,TRBV14
CASSLWAGSYEQYF,TGTGCCAGCAGCTTGTGGGCCGGTTCCTACGAGCAGTACTTC,NA,NA,TRBJ2-7,TRBV5-6
CASPRDRDEKLFF,TGTGCCAGCCCCCGGGACAGGGATGAAAAACTGTTTTTT,NA,TRBD1,TRBJ1-4,TRBV6-1
CASSHRPGGYEKLFF,TGCGCCAGCAGCCACCGCCCGGGGGGATATGAAAAACTGTTTTTT,NA,NA,TRBJ1-4,TRBV4-3
CASSVGGGPTYEQYF,TGTGCCAGCAGCGTAGGGGGCGGCCCGACTTACGAGCAGTACTTC,NA,NA,TRBJ2-7,TRBV9
CASGRSGGLTDTQYF,TGTGCCAGTGGGCGTAGCGGGGGCCTCACAGATACGCAGTATTTT,NA,TRBD2,TRBJ2-3,TRBV28
CSAPGVYGYTF,TGCAGTGCGCCAGGGGTCTATGGCTACACCTTC,NA,NA,TRBJ1-2,TRBV20-1
CASSMAPDRELFF,TGTGCCAGTAGTATGGCGCCGGACCGGGAGCTGTTTTTT,NA,NA,TRBJ2-2,TRBV19
CASSLGGGRAFF,TGTGCCAGCAGCTTAGGCGGGGGACGAGCTTTCTTT,NA,NA,TRBJ1-1,TRBV7-9
CASSSYLTGGTNYGYTF,TGTGCCAGCAGTTCCTACCTTACAGGGGGCACTAACTATGGCTACACCTTC,NA,TRBD1,TRBJ1-2,TRBV28
CASRPRTAVMNTEAFF,TGTGCCAGTAGGCCGAGGACTGCGGTCATGAACACTGAAGCTTTCTTT,NA,NA,TRBJ1-1,TRBV19
CSATAHLAGGSNEQFF,TGCAGCGCCACAGCCCACCTAGCGGGGGGGTCCAATGAGCAGTTCTTC,once,TRBD2,TRBJ2-1,TRBV29-1
CASSQGGLAGGTQYF,TGTGCCAGCAGCCAAGGGGGACTAGCGGGGGGTACGCAGTATTTT,NA,TRBD2,TRBJ2-3,TRBV4-2
CASSYGTGGSPLHF,TGTGCCAGCAGTTACGGGACAGGGGGTTCACCCCTCCACTTT,NA,TRBD1,TRBJ1-6,TRBV6-5
CASSLRDQPQHF,TGTGCCAGCAGCTTAAGAGATCAGCCCCAGCATTTT,NA,NA,TRBJ1-5,TRBV7-2
CASSLAPGQTYGYTF,TGCGCCAGCAGCTTGGCTCCGGGGCAGACTTATGGCTACACCTTC,NA,NA,TRBJ1-2,TRBV5-1
CASSQARTGESYEQYF,TGCGCCAGCAGCCAGGCCCGGACAGGGGAGTCCTACGAGCAGTACTTC,NA,TRBD1,TRBJ2-7,TRBV5-1
CATRWTSGSAFF,TGTGCCACCAGGTGGACATCGGGGTCAGCTTTCTTT,NA,NA,TRBJ1-1,TRBV19
CSVAGTGKETQYF,TGCAGCGTCGCCGGGACAGGGAAAGAGACCCAGTACTTC,NA,TRBD1,TRBJ2-5,TRBV29-1
CAWSVGGETQYF,TGTGCCTGGAGTGTAGGGGGTGAGACCCAGTACTTC,NA,NA,TRBJ2-5,TRBV30
CASKVRAADTQYF,TGTGCCAGTAAAGTTCGGGCCGCAGATACGCAGTATTTT,NA,NA,TRBJ2-3,TRBV19
CATQTPAGHYGYTF,TGTGCCACCCAGACACCCGCGGGTCACTATGGCTACACCTTC,NA,NA,TRBJ1-2,TRBV28
CAISGDNDNQPQHF,TGTGCCATCAGTGGGGACAACGACAATCAGCCCCAGCATTTT,NA,NA,TRBJ1-5,TRBV10-3
CASSLPLAGPGELFF,TGTGCCAGCAGCTTGCCTCTAGCGGGACCCGGGGAGCTGTTTTTT,NA,TRBD2,TRBJ2-2,TRBV7-9
CASSSPRGHGELFF,TGTGCCAGCAGTTCCCCCAGGGGGCACGGGGAGCTGTTTTTT,NA,TRBD1,TRBJ2-2,TRBV6-6
CASSFDAYQPQHF,TGTGCCAGCAGTTTCGATGCGTACCAGCCCCAGCATTTT,NA,NA,TRBJ1-5,TRBV27
CASSTTPREGYTF,TGTGCCAGTAGTACGACACCCCGGGAGGGCTACACCTTC,NA,NA,TRBJ1-2,TRBV19
CASSPALGQPQHF,TGCGCCAGCAGCCCGGCCCTAGGTCAGCCCCAGCATTTT,NA,NA,TRBJ1-5,TRBV5-1
CASSPGQGSYNEQFF,TGTGCCAGCTCACCCGGGCAGGGCTCCTACAATGAGCAGTTCTTC,NA,NA,TRBJ2-1,TRBV18
CASSGGSGANVLTF,TGCGCCAGCAGCGGGGGCTCTGGGGCCAACGTCCTGACTTTC,NA,NA,TRBJ2-6,TRBV5-1
CASRGGLVGHEQYF,TGTGCCAGTAGGGGAGGACTAGTGGGACACGAGCAGTACTTC,NA,TRBD2,TRBJ2-7,TRBV2
CASAPGGANEKLFF,TGCGCCAGCGCTCCCGGGGGGGCGAATGAAAAACTGTTTTTT,few,NA,TRBJ1-4,TRBV5-1
CASSYLDRGPNEQYF,TGTGCCAGCAGTTACCTGGACAGGGGGCCCAACGAGCAGTACTTC,NA,TRBD1,TRBJ2-7,TRBV27
CASSLVWESEAFF,TGTGCCAGCAGCTTAGTGTGGGAGTCTGAAGCTTTCTTT,NA,NA,TRBJ1-1,TRBV7-9
CASSVGGSKARANVLTF,TGTGCCAGCAGCGTAGGGGGGAGTAAGGCCCGGGCCAACGTCCTGACTTTC,NA,NA,TRBJ2-6,TRBV9
CATQGRSYEQYF,TGTGCCACCCAGGGGAGGAGCTACGAGCAGTACTTC,once,NA,TRBJ2-7,TRBV7-8
CASSSGGWEAFF,TGTGCCAGCAGTTCAGGAGGCTGGGAAGCTTTCTTT,NA,NA,TRBJ1-1,TRBV28